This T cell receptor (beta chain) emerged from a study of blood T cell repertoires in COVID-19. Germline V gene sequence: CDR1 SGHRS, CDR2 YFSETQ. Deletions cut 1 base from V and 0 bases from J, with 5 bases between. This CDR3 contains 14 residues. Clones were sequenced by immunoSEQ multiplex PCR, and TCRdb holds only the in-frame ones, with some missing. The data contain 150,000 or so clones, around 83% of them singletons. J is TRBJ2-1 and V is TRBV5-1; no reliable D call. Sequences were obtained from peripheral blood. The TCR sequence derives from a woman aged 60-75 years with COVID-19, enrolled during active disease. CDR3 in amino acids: CASSLLSSYNEQFF. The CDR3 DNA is TGCGCCAGCAGCTTGTTGAGCTCCTACAATGAGCAGTTCTTC. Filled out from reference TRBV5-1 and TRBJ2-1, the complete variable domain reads KAGVTQTPRYLIKTRGQQVTLSCSPISGHRSVSWYQQTPGQGLQFLFEYFSETQRNKGNFPGRFSGRQFSNSRSEMNVSTLELGDSALYLCASSLLSSYNEQFFGPGTRLTVL.